This T cell receptor (beta chain) originates from a study of blood T cell repertoires in COVID-19. CDR1 is SEHNR and CDR2 is FQNEAQ in the germline V gene (reference sequence). V trimming: 2 bases; J trimming: 4 bases; junction bases outside the gene matches: 5. The CDR3 loop spans 15 amino acids. The table came from immunoSEQ multiplex PCR; TCRdb's copy has only in-frame clones and leaves some out. In the table there are 250,000 to 300,000 clones, about nine tenths of which are singletons. What was sequenced was peripheral blood. The receptor comes from a woman in her thirties with COVID-19, enrolled during active disease. The rearrangement joins TRBV7-9 to TRBJ1-3; 7 bases are a match to TRBD1. The CDR3 here is CASSLTGTDGNTIYF. The CDR3 nucleotides are TGTGCCAGCAGCTTAACAGGGACAGACGGAAACACCATATATTTT.